This T cell receptor beta chain was captured in a study of CD8+ T cells in alopecia areata. Study at large: Treated patients received oral tofacitinib, 5 to 10 mg twice daily.

The CDR3 extends over 11 amino acids. Germline values: CDR1 SQVTM, CDR2 ANQGSEA. V lost 4 bases and J 6 bases, leaving 9 bases between the germline ends. Extraction and reverse transcription of RNA yielded cDNA as the sequencing template. Produced via immunoSEQ multiplex PCR; TCRdb's table is partial and in-frame only. The sample includes some 150,000 clones, 45% to 60% of them seen just once. The material sequenced was CD8+ T cells sorted from blood, taken at week 0. The TCR was taken from a human donor with alopecia areata. The chain uses TRBV29-1 and TRBJ1-1; D is ambiguous. The chain's CDR3 is CSVVWEAEAFF. Written as DNA, the CDR3 is TGCAGCGTTGTATGGGAGGCTGAAGCTTTCTTT.